These 21 T cell receptor beta chains originate from one sample sequenced in a study of early T cells in non-severe SARS-CoV-2 infection. A single record per CDR3 protein comes from TCRdb applying MiXCR to the 5' RACE reads. The sample holds 90,000 to 130,000 distinct CDR3 sequences; 9% to 13% are singletons and the top ten take roughly 2.9%. Sequencing input: whole blood. The receptors were gathered from an adult who was a healthcare worker with PCR-confirmed SARS-CoV-2 infection or an uninfected control (not recorded which).

This clonotype was detected only a few times. The J gene is TRBJ2-7, the V gene TRBV29-1; the match to TRBD1 covers 11 bases. CDR3 length equals 12 residues. With V trimmed by 6 bases and J by 12 bases, 10 bases remained unmatched. The germline CDR1 and CDR2 sequences are SQVTM and ANQGSEA. CDR3 DNA sequence: TGCAGCGTCGTCCCGGGACAGGGGGAACTGTACTTC. This codes for CSVVPGQGELYF.

The chain combines TRBV20-1 with TRBJ2-3; tentative D call: TRBD2 (7 bases). In germline, CDR1 is DFQATT, CDR2 SNEGSKA (reference sequence). With 4 bases removed from V and 4 bases from J, the gap between germline ends came to 18 bases. The CDR3 consists of 15 residues. The CDR3 DNA is TGCAGTGCTACCGGCCGGGGGGCCCGTCCAGATACGCAGTATTTT. Translating gives CSATGRGARPDTQYF.

This clonotype was observed at least ten times. This chain uses TRBV6-5 with TRBJ2-7, with TRBD2 matching over 8 bases. J gave up 2 bases and V 2 bases, and 11 bases lay outside the gene matches. The germline V gene has CDR1 MNHEY and CDR2 SVGAGI. This CDR3 region has 17 residues. CDR3 nucleotides: TGTGCCAGCAGTTACCTCTCGGGAGGGGGGGGAACCTACGAGCAGTACTTC. Translated: CASSYLSGGGGTYEQYF.

This clonotype was recorded at least ten times. The gene calls are TRBV12-3 or TRBV12-4 and TRBJ2-1; D may be TRBD2 (5 bases). The CDR3 is 14 amino acids. Trimming removed 6 bases from V and 4 bases from J, with 13 bases in between. CDR3 sequence: CASSSSGEYNEQFF. The DNA for the CDR3 is TGTGCCAGCAGCTCGTCCGGGGAATACAATGAGCAGTTCTTC.

This clonotype was picked up many times. This rearrangement joins TRBV5-4 to TRBJ1-1; TRBD1 is a possible D gene (5 bases). There are 16 residues in the CDR3. V was cut by 7 bases and J by 1 base, with 20 bases left in between. The germline gives CDR1 SGHNT, CDR2 YYREEE (reference sequence). This CDR3 is CASAHGTGVRNTEAFF. Written as DNA, the CDR3 is TGTGCCAGCGCGCACGGGACGGGAGTAAGGAACACTGAAGCTTTCTTT. The whole variable domain, filled in from reference TRBV5-4 and TRBJ1-1, reads ETGVTQSPTHLIKTRGQQVTLRCSSQSGHNTVSWYQQALGQGPQFIFQYYREEENGRGNFPPRFSGLQFPNYSSELNVNALELDDSALYLCASAHGTGVRNTEAFFGQGTRLTVV.

The chain recombines TRBV28 with TRBJ1-2; 9 nucleotides line up with TRBD1. In germline, CDR1 is MDHEN, CDR2 SYDVKM. This CDR3 is built from 17 residues. The J segment lost 2 bases and the V segment lost 4 bases, leaving 11 bases of the junction unmatched. Written as DNA, the CDR3 is TGTGCCAGCAGTTCACCGGTCGGGACAGGGACAAACTATGGCTACACCTTC. Amino acid sequence: CASSSPVGTGTNYGYTF.

This clonotype has a count of ten or more. The chain uses TRBV30 and TRBJ1-3; D ambiguous. The ends were cut back, 0 bases at V and 2 bases at J, with 11 bases in the middle. Germline CDR1 reads GTSNPN; CDR2 reads SVGIG (reference sequence). This CDR3 is 15 amino acids long. This CDR3 is CAWSVGSNAGNTIYF. CDR3 coding DNA: TGTGCCTGGAGTGTAGGGAGTAACGCTGGAAACACCATATATTTT. Using reference TRBV30 and TRBJ1-3 for the parts outside the CDR3, the full variable domain is SQTIHQWPATLVQPVGSPLSLECTVEGTSNPNLYWYRQAAGRGLQLLFYSVGIGQISSEVPQNLSASRPQDRQFILSSKKLLLSDSGFYLCAWSVGSNAGNTIYFGEGSWLTVV.

This clonotype came up a few times. This rearrangement joins TRBV28 to TRBJ2-7; tentatively, D is TRBD2 (6 bases). The CDR3 is 15 amino acids. Germline V lookup: CDR1 MDHEN, CDR2 SYDVKM. Trimming pared 7 bases from V and 3 bases from J, leaving 19 bases between. The CDR3 bases are TGTGCCAGCACCAAGTTCGTGGCTAGCGTCTACGAGCAGTACTTC. As protein: CASTKFVASVYEQYF.

The chain combines TRBV4-2 with TRBJ2-2; D possibly corresponds to TRBD2 (6 bases). Trimming removed 6 bases at V and 5 bases at J, with 19 bases between. Germline CDR1 is LGHNA and CDR2 is YNFKEQ. CDR3 size: 16 residues. CDR3 DNA sequence: TGTGCCAGCAGTCGGAATAGCGGAGCTGGGACCGGGGAGCTGTTTTTT. It yields the protein CASSRNSGAGTGELFF.

The table lists this clonotype with a few counts. The chain has TRBV5-4 and TRBJ2-2; D ambiguous. The ends were cut back, 0 bases at V and 0 bases at J, with 9 bases in the middle. This CDR3 contains 16 residues. Germline CDR1 is SGHNT and CDR2 is YYREEE (reference sequence). The CDR3 coding sequence is TGTGCCAGCAGCTTGGGCTCACGACCGAACACCGGGGAGCTGTTTTTT. Amino acid sequence: CASSLGSRPNTGELFF.

In its sample, this clonotype was seen a few times. The chain has TRBV10-3 and TRBJ2-3; 7 bases agree with TRBD1. The V and J ends lost 7 bases and 0 bases, in that order; junction bases with no gene match: 4. Germline CDR1 is ENHRY and CDR2 is SYGVKD. The CDR3 loop spans 14 amino acids. CDR3 residues: CAIMPDRSTDTQYF. The CDR3 DNA reads as TGTGCCATCATGCCGGACAGGAGCACAGATACGCAGTATTTT.

This clonotype was recorded many times. J is TRBJ1-5 and V is TRBV7-2, with D hard to call. V shed 3 bases and J shed 7 bases, with 10 bases lying between them. CDR3 length: 13 amino acids. Germline V lookup: CDR1 SGHTA, CDR2 FQGNSA. CDR3 sequence (DNA): TGTGCCAGCAGCTTGCGGGTGCAGCAGCCCCAGCATTTT. As protein: CASSLRVQQPQHF.

This clonotype has at least ten counts. The CDR3 protein is CASSASGTAYGYTF. The CDR3 region has the DNA TGTGCCAGCAGCGCGTCCGGGACAGCCTATGGCTACACCTTC. The J gene is TRBJ1-2, the V gene TRBV11-2, with 7 bases fitting TRBD1. The J segment lost 4 bases and the V segment lost 5 bases, leaving 7 bases of the junction unmatched. Germline CDR1 SGHAT, CDR2 FQNNGV. The CDR3 has 14 amino acids.

This chain connects TRBV6-4 to TRBJ2-4, with 8 positions matching TRBD2. This CDR3 contains 15 residues. Germline V CDR1 and CDR2: MRHNA, SNTAGT. Trimming cost V 4 bases and J 0 bases; bases outside gene matches: 2. The CDR3 sequence is CASSAGGLAKNIQYF. The DNA of the CDR3 is TGTGCCAGCAGTGCGGGGGGGCTAGCCAAAAACATTCAGTACTTC.

This clonotype was seen at least ten times. This rearrangement joins TRBV5-5 to TRBJ1-6; D gene unclear. CDR3 length: 12 residues. V shed 4 bases and J shed 10 bases, with 9 bases lying between them. Per the germline V gene, CDR1 is SGHKS and CDR2 is YYEKEE (reference sequence). The CDR3 DNA is TGTGCCAGCAGCCCTCAAGGATCACCCCTCCACTTT. Amino acid sequence: CASSPQGSPLHF.

The V and J genes are TRBV11-2 and TRBJ1-1; D gene unclear. Germline lookup yields CDR1 SGHAT and CDR2 FQNNGV. V was trimmed by 0 bases and J by 0 bases, leaving 8 bases between them. The CDR3 is 15 amino acids. Written as DNA, the CDR3 is TGTGCCAGCAGCTTAGATCGTCAAGTGAACACTGAAGCTTTCTTT. Translating it yields CASSLDRQVNTEAFF.

This chain joins TRBV4-2 and TRBJ2-3, with D unresolved. This CDR3 comprises 11 residues. Looked up from germline, CDR1 is LGHNA and CDR2 is YNFKEQ. Trimming left V 0 bases short and J 10 bases short, with 5 bases between. The CDR3 DNA reads as TGTGCCAGCAGCCAAGATCATGCGCAGTATTTT. It translates to CASSQDHAQYF.

This clonotype was counted many times. The V call is TRBV28, the J call TRBJ1-2, with 8 bases matching TRBD1. CDR3 size: 13 residues. Germline CDR1 MDHEN, CDR2 SYDVKM. The J segment lost 7 bases and the V segment lost 3 bases, leaving 4 bases of the junction unmatched. The CDR3 nucleotides read TGTGCCAGCAGTTTCAGGGGGCGTGGTGGCTACACCTTC. Its translation is CASSFRGRGGYTF.

This clonotype was seen a few times. The V call is TRBV30, the J call TRBJ1-1; D may be TRBD1 (5 bases). Deletions cut 4 bases from V and 6 bases from J, with 15 bases between. The V gene's germline CDR1 is GTSNPN and CDR2 SVGIG (reference sequence). The CDR3 runs to 13 residues. DNA for the CDR3: TGTGCCTGGACCCCTCGGGGGGACGCTGAAGCTTTCTTT. It translates to CAWTPRGDAEAFF. Full variable domain (missing parts from reference TRBV30 and TRBJ1-1): SQTIHQWPATLVQPVGSPLSLECTVEGTSNPNLYWYRQAAGRGLQLLFYSVGIGQISSEVPQNLSASRPQDRQFILSSKKLLLSDSGFYLCAWTPRGDAEAFFGQGTRLTVV.

At least ten counts were recorded for this clonotype. This chain connects TRBV7-9 to TRBJ1-4; tentative D call: TRBD1 (6 bases). This CDR3 has 15 amino acids. CDR1 is SEHNR and CDR2 is FQNEAQ in the germline V gene (reference sequence). V lost 4 bases and J lost 0, with 9 bases in between. The CDR3 protein is CASSWGQSTNEKLFF. In DNA, the CDR3 is TGTGCCAGCAGCTGGGGGCAGTCAACTAATGAAAAACTGTTTTTT.

This clonotype appeared a few times. The chain employs TRBV20-1 and TRBJ1-4; no reliable D call. V dropped 0 bases and J dropped 5 bases, with 13 bases sitting between them. This CDR3 has 15 amino acids. In germline, CDR1 is DFQATT, CDR2 SNEGSKA (reference sequence). The DNA of the CDR3 is TGCAGTGCTAGAGATCTTGGGAAGAGAAATGAAAAACTGTTTTTT. Amino acid sequence: CSARDLGKRNEKLFF.